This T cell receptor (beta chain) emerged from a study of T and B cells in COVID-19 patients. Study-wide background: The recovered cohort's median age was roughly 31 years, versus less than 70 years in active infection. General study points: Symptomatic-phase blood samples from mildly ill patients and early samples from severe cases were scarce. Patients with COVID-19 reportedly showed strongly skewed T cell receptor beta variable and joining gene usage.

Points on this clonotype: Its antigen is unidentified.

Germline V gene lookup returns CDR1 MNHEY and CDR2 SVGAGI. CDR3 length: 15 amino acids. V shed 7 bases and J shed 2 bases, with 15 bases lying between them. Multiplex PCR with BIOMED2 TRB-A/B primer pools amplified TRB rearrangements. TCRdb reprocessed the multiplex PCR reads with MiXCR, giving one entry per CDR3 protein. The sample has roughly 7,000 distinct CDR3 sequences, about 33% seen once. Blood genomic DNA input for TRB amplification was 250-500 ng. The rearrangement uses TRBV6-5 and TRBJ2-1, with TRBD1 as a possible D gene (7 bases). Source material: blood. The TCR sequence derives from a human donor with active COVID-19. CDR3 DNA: TGTGCCAGCACTCGCGGGACAGCAACCTACAATGAGCAGTTCTTC. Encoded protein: CASTRGTATYNEQFF.